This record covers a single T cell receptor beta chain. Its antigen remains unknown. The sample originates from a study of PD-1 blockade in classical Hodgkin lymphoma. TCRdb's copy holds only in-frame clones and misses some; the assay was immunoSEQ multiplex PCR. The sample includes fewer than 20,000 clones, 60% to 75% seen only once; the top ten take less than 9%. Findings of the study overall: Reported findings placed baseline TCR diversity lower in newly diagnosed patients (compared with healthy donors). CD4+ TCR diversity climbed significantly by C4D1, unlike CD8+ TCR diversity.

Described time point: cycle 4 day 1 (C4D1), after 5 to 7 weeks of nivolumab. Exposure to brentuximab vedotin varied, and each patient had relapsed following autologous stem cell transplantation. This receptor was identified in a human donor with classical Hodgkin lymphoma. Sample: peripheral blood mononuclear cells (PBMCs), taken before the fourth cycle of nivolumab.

In DNA form, the CDR3 reads TGTGCCTGGTCGACAGTTAATCTCCAAGAGACCCAGTACTTC. Its translation is CAWSTVNLQETQYF. This sequence joins TRBV30 and TRBJ2-5; TRBD1 might be the D (5 bases). CDR3 size: 14 residues. Trimming took 5 bases from V and 1 from J, leaving 14 bases between them. CDR1 and CDR2 from the germline V gene are GTSNPN and SVGIG (reference sequence).